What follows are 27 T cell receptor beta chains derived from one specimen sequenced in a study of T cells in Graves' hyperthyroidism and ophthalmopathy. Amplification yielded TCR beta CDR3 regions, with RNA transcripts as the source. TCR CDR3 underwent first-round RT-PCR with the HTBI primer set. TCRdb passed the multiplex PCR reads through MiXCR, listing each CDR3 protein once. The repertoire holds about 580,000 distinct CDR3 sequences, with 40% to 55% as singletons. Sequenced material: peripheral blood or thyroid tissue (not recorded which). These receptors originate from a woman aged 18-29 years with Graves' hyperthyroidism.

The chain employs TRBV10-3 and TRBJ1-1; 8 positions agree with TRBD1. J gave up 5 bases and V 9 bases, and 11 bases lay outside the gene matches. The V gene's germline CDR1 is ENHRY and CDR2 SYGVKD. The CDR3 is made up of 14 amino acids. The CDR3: CAMNPDREVTEAFF. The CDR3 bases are TGTGCCATGAACCCGGACAGGGAGGTTACTGAAGCTTTCTTT.

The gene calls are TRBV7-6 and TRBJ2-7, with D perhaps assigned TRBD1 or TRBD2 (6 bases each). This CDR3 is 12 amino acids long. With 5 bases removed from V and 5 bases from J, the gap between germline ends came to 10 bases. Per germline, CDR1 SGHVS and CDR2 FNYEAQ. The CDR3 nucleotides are TGTGCCAGCAGCAGGGGGGACCACGAGCAGTACTTC. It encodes CASSRGDHEQYF. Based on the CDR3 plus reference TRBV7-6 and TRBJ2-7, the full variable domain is GAGVSQSPRYKVTKRGQDVALRCDPISGHVSLYWYRQALGQGPEFLTYFNYEAQQDKSGLPNDRFSAERPEGSISTLTIQRTEQRDSAMYRCASSRGDHEQYFGPGTRLTVT.

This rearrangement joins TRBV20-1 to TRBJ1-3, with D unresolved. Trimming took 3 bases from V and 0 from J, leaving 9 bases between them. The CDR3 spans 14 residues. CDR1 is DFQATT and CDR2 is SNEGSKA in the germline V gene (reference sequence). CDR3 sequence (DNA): TGCAGTGCTAGGGACCCGAGCTCTGGAAACACCATATATTTT. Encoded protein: CSARDPSSGNTIYF.

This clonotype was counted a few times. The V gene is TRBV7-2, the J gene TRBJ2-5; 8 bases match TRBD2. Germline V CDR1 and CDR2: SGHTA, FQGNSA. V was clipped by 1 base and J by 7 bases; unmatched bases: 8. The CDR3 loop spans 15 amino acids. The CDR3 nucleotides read TGTGCCAGCAGCTTAGGGGGACTCAGCGGGGGGACCCAGTACTTC. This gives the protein CASSLGGLSGGTQYF.

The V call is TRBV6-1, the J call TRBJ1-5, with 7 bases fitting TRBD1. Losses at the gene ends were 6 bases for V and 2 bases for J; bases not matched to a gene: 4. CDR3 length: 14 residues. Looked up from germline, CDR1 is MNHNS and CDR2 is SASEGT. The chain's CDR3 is CASRPGQGNQPQHF. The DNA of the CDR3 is TGTGCCAGCAGACCAGGACAGGGCAATCAGCCCCAGCATTTT.

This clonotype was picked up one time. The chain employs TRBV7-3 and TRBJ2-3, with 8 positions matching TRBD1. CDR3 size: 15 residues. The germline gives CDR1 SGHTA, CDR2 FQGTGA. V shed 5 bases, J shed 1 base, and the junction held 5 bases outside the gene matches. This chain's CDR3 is CASSVGQGRTDTQYF. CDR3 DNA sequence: TGTGCCAGCAGCGTCGGACAGGGACGCACAGATACGCAGTATTTT.

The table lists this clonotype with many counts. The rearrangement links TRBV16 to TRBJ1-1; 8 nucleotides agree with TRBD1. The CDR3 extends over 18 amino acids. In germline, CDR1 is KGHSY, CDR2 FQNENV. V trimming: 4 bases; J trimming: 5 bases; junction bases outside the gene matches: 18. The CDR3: CASSPLGADGQGKTEAFF. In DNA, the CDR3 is TGTGCCAGCAGCCCTCTGGGGGCGGACGGACAGGGAAAAACTGAAGCTTTCTTT.

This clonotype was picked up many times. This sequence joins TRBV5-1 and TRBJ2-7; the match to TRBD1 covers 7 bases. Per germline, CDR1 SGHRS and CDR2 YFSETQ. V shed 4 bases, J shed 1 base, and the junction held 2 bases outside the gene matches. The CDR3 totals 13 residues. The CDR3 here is CASSVQGSYEQYF. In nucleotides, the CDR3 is TGCGCCAGCAGCGTACAGGGGTCCTACGAGCAGTACTTC.

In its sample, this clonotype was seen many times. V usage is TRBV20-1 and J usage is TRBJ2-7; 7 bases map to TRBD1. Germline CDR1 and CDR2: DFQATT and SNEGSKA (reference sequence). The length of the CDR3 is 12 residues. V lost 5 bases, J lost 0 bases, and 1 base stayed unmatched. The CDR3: CSAAGGSYEQYF. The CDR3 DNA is TGCAGTGCTGCAGGGGGCTCCTACGAGCAGTACTTC.

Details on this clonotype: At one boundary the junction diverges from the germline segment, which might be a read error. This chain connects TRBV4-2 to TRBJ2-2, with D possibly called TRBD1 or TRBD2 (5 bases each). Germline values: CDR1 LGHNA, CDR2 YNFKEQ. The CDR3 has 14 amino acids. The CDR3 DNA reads TGTGCCAGCAGCTGGCTCCCGAGCACCGGGGACCTGTTTTTT. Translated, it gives CASSWLPSTGDLFF.

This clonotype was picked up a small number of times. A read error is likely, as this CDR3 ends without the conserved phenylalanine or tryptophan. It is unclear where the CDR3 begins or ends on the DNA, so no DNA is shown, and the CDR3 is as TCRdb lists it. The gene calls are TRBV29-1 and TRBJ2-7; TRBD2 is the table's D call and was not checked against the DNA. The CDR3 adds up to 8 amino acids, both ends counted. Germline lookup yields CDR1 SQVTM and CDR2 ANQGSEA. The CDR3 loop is CSVGGAAG.

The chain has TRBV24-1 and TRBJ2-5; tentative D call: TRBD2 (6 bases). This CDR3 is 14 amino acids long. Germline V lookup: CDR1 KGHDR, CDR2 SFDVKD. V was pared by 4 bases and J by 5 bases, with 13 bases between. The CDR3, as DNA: TGTGCCACCAGTGACGGGGGTAACTCGGAGACCCAGTACTTC. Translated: CATSDGGNSETQYF.

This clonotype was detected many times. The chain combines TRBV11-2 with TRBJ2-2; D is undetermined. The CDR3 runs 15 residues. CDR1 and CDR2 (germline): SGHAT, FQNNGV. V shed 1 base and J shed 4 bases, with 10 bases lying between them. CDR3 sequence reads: CASSLVVASTGELFF. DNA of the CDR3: TGTGCCAGCAGCTTAGTGGTAGCCAGCACCGGGGAGCTGTTTTTT.

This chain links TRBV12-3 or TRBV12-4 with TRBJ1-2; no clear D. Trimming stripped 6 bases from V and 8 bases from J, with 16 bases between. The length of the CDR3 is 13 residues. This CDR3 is CASREGRSDGYTF. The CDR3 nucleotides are TGTGCCAGCAGGGAAGGACGGTCGGACGGCTACACCTTC.

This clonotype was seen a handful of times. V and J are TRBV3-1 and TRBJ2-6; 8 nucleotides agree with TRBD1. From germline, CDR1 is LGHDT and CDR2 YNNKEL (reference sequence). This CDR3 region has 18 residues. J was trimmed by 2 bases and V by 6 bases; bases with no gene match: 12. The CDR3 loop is CASRLGQGEGTGANVLTF. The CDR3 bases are TGTGCCAGCAGGTTAGGACAGGGAGAAGGCACTGGGGCCAACGTCCTGACTTTC.

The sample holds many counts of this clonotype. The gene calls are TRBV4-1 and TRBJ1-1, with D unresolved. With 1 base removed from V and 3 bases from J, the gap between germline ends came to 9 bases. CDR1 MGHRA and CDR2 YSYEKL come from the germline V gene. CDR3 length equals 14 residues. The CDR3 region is CASSQVREYTEAFF. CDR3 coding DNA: TGCGCCAGCAGCCAAGTACGGGAATACACTGAAGCTTTCTTT.

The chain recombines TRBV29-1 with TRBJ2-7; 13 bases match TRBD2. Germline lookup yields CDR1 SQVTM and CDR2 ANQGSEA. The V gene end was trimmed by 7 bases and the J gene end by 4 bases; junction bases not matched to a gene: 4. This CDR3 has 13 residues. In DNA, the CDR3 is TGCAGCGCATTGGGACTAGCGGGGTACGAGCAGTACTTC. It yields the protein CSALGLAGYEQYF.

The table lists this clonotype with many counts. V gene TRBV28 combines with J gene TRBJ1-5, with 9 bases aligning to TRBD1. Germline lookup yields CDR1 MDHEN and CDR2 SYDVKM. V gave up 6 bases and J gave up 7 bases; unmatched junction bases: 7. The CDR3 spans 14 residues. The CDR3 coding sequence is TGTGCCAGCAGGATACAGGGGGCTTGGCAGCCCCAGCATTTT. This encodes CASRIQGAWQPQHF.

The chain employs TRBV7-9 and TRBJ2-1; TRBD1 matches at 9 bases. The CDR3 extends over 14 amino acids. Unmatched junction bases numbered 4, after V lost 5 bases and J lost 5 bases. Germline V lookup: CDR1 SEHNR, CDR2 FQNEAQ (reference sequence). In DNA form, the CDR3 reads TGTGCCAGCAGCCCTGGACAGGGGAACAATGAGCAGTTCTTC. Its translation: CASSPGQGNNEQFF.

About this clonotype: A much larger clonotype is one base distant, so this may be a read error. CDR3 sequence reads: CAGSRTGKDYEQYF. The CDR3 nucleotides are TGTGCCGGCAGCAGGACAGGGAAAGACTACGAGCAGTACTTC. The rearrangement links TRBV5-4 to TRBJ2-7; the match to TRBD1 covers 8 bases. Germline V lookup: CDR1 SGHNT, CDR2 YYREEE (reference sequence). This CDR3 comprises 14 residues.

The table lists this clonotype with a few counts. CDR3 region: CASSQGTGGVGELFF. The CDR3 DNA reads TGTGCCAGCAGCCAAGGGACAGGGGGTGTCGGGGAGCTGTTTTTT. The rearrangement uses TRBV9 and TRBJ2-2, with 11 bases that match TRBD1. Looked up from germline, CDR1 is SGDLS and CDR2 is YYNGEE. CDR3 length: 15 amino acids. V lost 4 bases and J lost 7; bases outside the gene matches: 6.

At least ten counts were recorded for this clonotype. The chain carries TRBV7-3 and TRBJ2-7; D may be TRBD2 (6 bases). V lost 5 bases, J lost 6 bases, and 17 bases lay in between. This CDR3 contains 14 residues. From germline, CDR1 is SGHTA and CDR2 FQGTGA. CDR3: CASSRGVEAGEQYF. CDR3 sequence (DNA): TGTGCCAGCAGCCGCGGGGTCGAGGCGGGCGAGCAGTACTTC.

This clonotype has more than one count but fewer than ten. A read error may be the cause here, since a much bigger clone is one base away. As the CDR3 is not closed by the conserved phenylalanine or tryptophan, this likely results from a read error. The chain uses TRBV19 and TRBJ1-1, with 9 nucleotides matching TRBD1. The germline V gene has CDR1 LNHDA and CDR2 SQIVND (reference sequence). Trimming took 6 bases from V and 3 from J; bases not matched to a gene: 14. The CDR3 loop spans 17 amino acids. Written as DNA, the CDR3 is TGTGCCAGTAGCCTAGAGGTTTGGGACAGGGTCGACACTGAAGCTTTCCTT. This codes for CASSLEVWDRVDTEAFL.

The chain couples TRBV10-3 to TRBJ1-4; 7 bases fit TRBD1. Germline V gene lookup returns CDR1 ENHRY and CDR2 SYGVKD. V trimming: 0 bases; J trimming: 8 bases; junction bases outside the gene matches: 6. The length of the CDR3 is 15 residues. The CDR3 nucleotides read TGTGCCATCAGTGAGTCCGGGACAGTGATGGAAAAACTGTTTTTT. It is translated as CAISESGTVMEKLFF.

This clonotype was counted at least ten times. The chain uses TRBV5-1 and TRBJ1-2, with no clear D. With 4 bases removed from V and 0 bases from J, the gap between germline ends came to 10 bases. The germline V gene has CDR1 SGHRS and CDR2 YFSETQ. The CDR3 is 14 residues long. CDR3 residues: CASSPQPTNYGYTF. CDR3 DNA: TGCGCCAGCAGCCCTCAACCTACTAACTATGGCTACACCTTC.

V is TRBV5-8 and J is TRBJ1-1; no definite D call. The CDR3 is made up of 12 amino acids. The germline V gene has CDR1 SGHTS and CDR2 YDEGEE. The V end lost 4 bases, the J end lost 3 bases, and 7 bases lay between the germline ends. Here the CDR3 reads CASSTRYTEAFF. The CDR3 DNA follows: TGTGCCAGCAGCACTCGATACACTGAAGCTTTCTTT.

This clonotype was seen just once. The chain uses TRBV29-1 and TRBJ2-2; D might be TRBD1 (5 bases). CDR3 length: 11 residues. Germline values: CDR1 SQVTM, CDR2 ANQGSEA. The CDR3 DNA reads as TGCCGCACCAGGGTTACCGGGGAGCTGTTTTTT. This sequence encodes CRTRVTGELFF.